This T cell receptor (beta chain) was captured in a study of technical replicates of blood from several donors. Sequencing was performed with immunoSEQ multiplex PCR; in TCRdb, only in-frame clones are kept and a portion is missing. The sample holds about 80,000 clones, approximately 93% seen once. Looked up from germline, CDR1 is ENHRY and CDR2 is SYGVKD. Losses at the gene ends were 4 bases for V and 1 base for J; bases not matched to a gene: 1. This CDR3 has 14 residues. The sequence was obtained from a human donor in good health. The chain recombines TRBV10-3 with TRBJ1-1, with 9 bases fitting TRBD1. The sequenced material came from T cells isolated from PBMCs. CDR3 region: CAISGQGENTEAFF. The CDR3 DNA sequence: TGTGCCATCAGTGGACAGGGGGAGAACACTGAAGCTTTCTTT.